The 29 T cell receptor beta chains presented below share a single source sample, sequenced in a study of T cell clonality in common variable immunodeficiency. Clones were read by immunoSEQ multiplex PCR, and TCRdb kept only the in-frame ones, dropping some. The repertoire consists of some 40,000 clones, none detected only once. Sequencing input: peripheral blood mononuclear cells. The receptors come from a person aged 18 to 75 in good health.

This clone occurred many times. The read ends 3 residues early relative to the CDR3; the germline J gene fills the gap. The chain carries TRBV5-6 and TRBJ1-4, with D unclear. This CDR3 region has 14 residues. From germline, CDR1 is SGHDT and CDR2 YYEEEE. V dropped 0 bases and J dropped 8 bases, with 11 bases sitting between them. CDR3 bases read: TGTGCCAGCAGCTTGGGGGCCCCGGGGGAAAAA. Amino acids: CASSLGAPGEK. The complete CDR3 protein is CASSLGAPGEKLFF. Full variable domain (remainder filled in from reference TRBV5-6 and TRBJ1-4): DAGVTQSPTHLIKTRGQQVTLRCSPKSGHDTVSWYQQALGQGPQFIFQYYEEEERQRGNFPDRFSGHQFPNYSSELNVNALLLGDSALYLCASSLGAPGEKLFFGSGTQLSVL.

The sample holds many counts of this clone. The read halts 3 residues ahead of the CDR3 end, with the missing end drawn from the germline J gene. The J gene is TRBJ1-5, the V gene TRBV10-3, with D possibly being TRBD1 (5 bases). The CDR3 has 13 residues. V shed 0 bases and J shed 7 bases, with 7 bases lying between them. Germline assignment: CDR1 ENHRY and CDR2 SYGVKD. The part of the CDR3 DNA that was read is TGTGCCATCAGTGAGTCGCGGGGGCAGCCC. The encoded protein is CAISESRGQP. The CDR3 as a whole reads CAISESRGQPQHF.

This clone was seen ten or more times. The read gets to within 3 residues of the CDR3 end, and the germline J gene fills in the rest. The rearrangement uses TRBV5-4 and TRBJ2-5, with D possibly matching TRBD1 (6 bases). CDR1 and CDR2 from the germline V gene are SGHNT and YYREEE (reference sequence). This CDR3 is 14 amino acids long. Deletions cut 2 bases from V and 5 bases from J, with 13 bases between. The CDR3 loop reads CASSLGQGLETQYF. The CDR3 DNA, read in part, is TGTGCCAGCAGCTTAGGGCAGGGGTTGGAGACC.

This clone showed up many times. The CDR3 end is not reached by the read, which stops 3 residues before it; the germline J gene fills it in. The V gene is TRBV19, the J gene TRBJ2-1; 8 bases are shared with TRBD2. Germline V lookup: CDR1 LNHDA, CDR2 SQIVND (reference sequence). The J segment lost 7 bases and the V segment lost 5 bases, leaving 13 bases of the junction unmatched. The CDR3 is 16 amino acids. The CDR3 sequence: CASSVSGGMMGNEQFF. The sequenced part of the CDR3 DNA is TGTGCCAGTAGTGTAAGCGGGGGTATGATGGGGAATGAG.

This clone was detected many times. The DNA ends 3 residues before the CDR3 does, and the rest of the CDR3 is filled in from the germline J gene. The chain employs TRBV19 and TRBJ2-5, with D perhaps matching TRBD2 (5 bases). This CDR3 is built from 13 residues. Trimming took off 2 bases at V and 5 bases at J, with 9 bases between the two ends. Germline CDR1 LNHDA, CDR2 SQIVND (reference sequence). The chain's CDR3 is CASSIRRGETQYF. The sequenced part of the CDR3 DNA is TGTGCCAGTAGTATACGGCGAGGGGAGACC.

This clone was recorded at least ten times. The read is 3 residues too short to cover the CDR3 end, so that end is filled in from the germline J gene. This chain links TRBV20-1 with TRBJ2-5; TRBD2 aligns across 9 bases. This CDR3 spans 14 amino acids. V trimming: 5 bases; J trimming: 1 base; junction bases outside the gene matches: 5. Germline loops: CDR1 DFQATT, CDR2 SNEGSKA (reference sequence). CDR3 DNA (partial): TGCAGTGCTGAACCGGGACTAGCCCAAGAGACC. Its protein product is CSAEPGLAQET. The whole CDR3 protein is CSAEPGLAQETQYF.

A note on this clone: The CDR3 extends 3 residues past the end of the read, so its final part is completed from the germline J gene. V is TRBV6-2 or TRBV6-3 and J is TRBJ1-2, with 10 bases identical to TRBD1. The CDR3 contains 14 residues. Germline V gene lookup returns CDR1 MNHEY and CDR2 SVGEGT. CDR3 protein: CASSYPGQGGSYTF. Incomplete CDR3 DNA: TGTGCCAGCAGTTACCCAGGACAGGGGGGGAGC.

In this sample, this clone turned up many times. The CDR3 is cut off 3 residues early in the read; its end comes from the germline J gene. The chain couples TRBV9 to TRBJ2-7; 7 bases match TRBD2. CDR1 SGDLS and CDR2 YYNGEE come from the germline V gene. This CDR3 has 16 amino acids. The V and J ends lost 3 bases and 4 bases, in that order; junction bases with no gene match: 13. CDR3 sequence reads: CASSATTGGSRYEQYF. The sequenced part of the CDR3 DNA is TGTGCCAGCAGCGCAACAACTGGCGGGAGTCGATACGAG.

This clone came up many times. The CDR3 end falls 3 residues outside the read, so it is completed with the germline J gene. The chain has TRBV19 and TRBJ1-4; 9 nucleotides align to TRBD1. The germline V gene encodes CDR1 LNHDA and CDR2 SQIVND (reference sequence). The CDR3 has 12 residues. Unmatched junction bases numbered 7, after V lost 10 bases and J lost 10 bases. CDR3 bases read: TGTGCCACCACAGGGGGCTATGGAAAA. This translates into CATTGGYGK. The CDR3 as a whole reads CATTGGYGKLFF.

The sample holds many counts of this clone. The read is 3 residues too short to cover the CDR3 end, so that end is filled in from the germline J gene. The gene calls are TRBV11-3 and TRBJ1-1; the D is unclear. The CDR3 contains 13 residues. Germline assignment: CDR1 SGHNT and CDR2 YENEEA. V was trimmed by 5 bases and J by 4 bases, leaving 11 bases between them. CDR3: CASSRGVATEAFF. CDR3 DNA (partial): TGTGCCAGCAGCCGCGGAGTTGCCACTGAA.

This clone was seen repeatedly, ten times or more. Coverage ceases 3 residues before the CDR3 finishes, and the germline J gene fills in the end. The gene calls are TRBV6-1 and TRBJ2-7; 7 nucleotides agree with TRBD1. From germline, CDR1 is MNHNS and CDR2 SASEGT. V was pared by 4 bases and J by 0 bases, with 3 bases of the junction left unmatched. The CDR3 sequence is 14 residues long. The DNA read from the CDR3 is TGTGCCAGCAGTGCTACAGGGGTCTCCTACGAG. Its protein product is CASSATGVSYE. The full CDR3 is CASSATGVSYEQYF.

This clone came up many times. The read halts 3 residues ahead of the CDR3 end, with the missing end drawn from the germline J gene. The rearrangement links TRBV6-2 or TRBV6-3 to TRBJ2-1; a possible D gene is TRBD1 (5 bases). Germline V lookup: CDR1 MNHEY, CDR2 SVGEGT. V was pared by 2 bases and J by 4 bases, with 6 bases between. The CDR3 length is 13 residues. The covered CDR3 bases are TGTGCCAGCAGTTACCGGACATACAATGAG. This translates into CASSYRTYNE. In full, the CDR3 is CASSYRTYNEQFF.

Ten or more counts support this clone. The CDR3 end lies 3 residues beyond the end of the read and is filled in from the germline J gene. The chain joins TRBV30 to TRBJ1-5, with 7 bases aligning to TRBD1. This CDR3 has 16 amino acids. Germline lookup yields CDR1 GTSNPN and CDR2 SVGIG (reference sequence). V lost 2 bases to trimming and J lost 5 bases; unmatched junction nucleotides: 12. CDR3 in amino acids: CAWSRMDRRIHQPQHF. CDR3 bases read: TGTGCCTGGAGTCGTATGGACAGGCGAATTCATCAGCCC.

This clone was detected many times. The read finishes 3 residues shy of the CDR3 end, and the germline J gene is used to complete it. The chain carries TRBV19 and TRBJ1-1; 7 bases map to TRBD1. The CDR3 runs 15 residues. CDR1 LNHDA and CDR2 SQIVND come from the germline V gene (reference sequence). Unmatched junction bases numbered 4, after V lost 1 base and J lost 2 bases. The CDR3 here is CASSIGGTANTEAFF. The CDR3 DNA, read in part, is TGTGCCAGTAGTATAGGTGGGACAGCTAACACTGAA. The full variable domain, completed using reference TRBV19 and TRBJ1-1, is DGGITQSPKYLFRKEGQNVTLSCEQNLNHDAMYWYRQDPGQGLRLIYYSQIVNDFQKGDIAEGYSVSREKKESFPLTVTSAQKNPTAFYLCASSIGGTANTEAFFGQGTRLTVV.

This clone was recorded at least ten times. The CDR3 is cut off 3 residues early in the read; its end comes from the germline J gene. The genes are TRBV19 and TRBJ2-7, with 12 nucleotides matching TRBD1. The CDR3 loop spans 14 amino acids. CDR1 LNHDA and CDR2 SQIVND come from the germline V gene (reference sequence). The V and J ends lost 7 bases and 4 bases, in that order; junction bases with no gene match: 5. The covered CDR3 bases are TGTGCCAGTACACCGGGACAGGGGGCTTACGAG. Protein sequence: CASTPGQGAYE. The whole CDR3 sequence reads CASTPGQGAYEQYF.

In this sample, this clone turned up many times. The read ends 3 residues early relative to the CDR3; the germline J gene fills the gap. The chain is built from TRBV20-1 and TRBJ2-3; TRBD2 matches 9 bases. Germline lookup yields CDR1 DFQATT and CDR2 SNEGSKA (reference sequence). V was pared by 5 bases and J by 8 bases, with 11 bases of the junction left unmatched. The CDR3 runs 14 residues. This chain's CDR3 is CSAGGLAGMGTQYF. CDR3 DNA, as far as it was read: TGCAGTGCTGGGGGTCTAGCGGGAATGGGTACG.

This clone occurred many times. The sequence runs out 3 residues before the end of the CDR3; the remainder is reconstructed from the germline J gene. This chain joins TRBV20-1 and TRBJ1-1; TRBD1 agrees at 7 bases. CDR1 is DFQATT, CDR2 SNEGSKA, per germline (reference sequence). This CDR3 contains 15 residues. With 0 bases clipped from V and 1 base from J, the junction kept 5 bases outside the gene matches. The CDR3 bases that were read are TGCAGTGCTAGAGATTCCAGGGGGACGAACACTGAA. Residues: CSARDSRGTNTE. The complete CDR3 sequence is CSARDSRGTNTEAFF.

This clone was recorded at least ten times. The CDR3 end lies 3 residues beyond the end of the read and is filled in from the germline J gene. This chain links TRBV9 with TRBJ1-1; D may be TRBD1 (6 bases). The germline V and J ends were trimmed by 0 bases and 1 base, with 10 bases remaining between them. CDR1 is SGDLS and CDR2 is YYNGEE in the germline V gene. This CDR3 spans 15 amino acids. The chain's CDR3 is CASSVEGGANTEAFF. Incomplete CDR3 DNA: TGTGCCAGCAGCGTAGAAGGGGGGGCGAACACTGAA.

This clone came up many times. The read ends 3 residues shy of where the CDR3 ends; the end is completed using the germline J gene. The J gene is TRBJ1-5, the V gene TRBV2, with a tentative D call TRBD1 (5 bases). Between the trimmed V and J ends, which lost 2 bases and 4 bases, there was a span of 9 bases. The V gene's germline CDR1 is SNHLY and CDR2 FYNNEI. The CDR3 consists of 14 residues. The CDR3 reads CASSEMTANQPQHF. Incomplete CDR3 DNA: TGTGCCAGCAGTGAAATGACAGCTAATCAGCCC.

This clone appeared many times. The sequence runs out 3 residues before the end of the CDR3; the remainder is reconstructed from the germline J gene. This chain connects TRBV6-1 to TRBJ2-7; D might be TRBD2 (6 bases). CDR3 length: 15 residues. The V and J ends lost 5 bases and 6 bases respectively, with 20 bases between them. Germline CDR1 is MNHNS and CDR2 is SASEGT. The CDR3 spells CASSQEGGRGAEQYF. The sequenced part of the CDR3 DNA is TGTGCCAGCAGTCAAGAGGGAGGAAGGGGAGCCGAG.

This clone was seen at least ten times. From the germline J gene comes the end of the CDR3, since the read stops 3 residues before it. The chain is built from TRBV19 and TRBJ1-1, with D unclear. Trimming removed 3 bases at V and 4 bases at J, with 9 bases between. CDR3 length equals 13 residues. Germline V lookup: CDR1 LNHDA, CDR2 SQIVND (reference sequence). The CDR3 bases that were read are TGTGCCAGTAGTATTCGCGGTACCACTGAA. As protein: CASSIRGTTE. The whole CDR3 reads CASSIRGTTEAFF.

This clone was counted at least ten times. Read data end 3 residues before the CDR3 end; the end is taken from the germline J gene. V is TRBV5-6 and J is TRBJ2-5; D is unclear. Per the germline V gene, CDR1 is SGHDT and CDR2 is YYEEEE. The CDR3 consists of 15 residues. V was clipped by 4 bases and J by 1 base, with 14 bases between them. The part of the CDR3 DNA that was read is TGTGCCAGCAGCCGGAGCCGAGCGCGCCAAGAGACC. It codes for CASSRSRARQET. From start to end, the CDR3 is CASSRSRARQETQYF.

CDR3 residues: CASSRQGYGYTF. CDR3 bases read: TGTGCCAGCAGCCGTCAAGGCTATGGC. The V call is TRBV7-9, the J call TRBJ1-2; D is undetermined. Coverage ceases 3 residues before the CDR3 finishes, and the germline J gene fills in the end. The CDR3 totals 12 residues. CDR1 is SEHNR and CDR2 is FQNEAQ in the germline V gene (reference sequence). The V and J ends lost 5 bases and 4 bases respectively, with 8 bases between them.

In this sample, this clone turned up many times. The CDR3 is cut off 3 residues early in the read; its end comes from the germline J gene. This chain connects TRBV12-3 or TRBV12-4 to TRBJ2-2, with D tentatively TRBD2 (5 bases). V was pared by 6 bases and J by 8 bases, with 10 bases between. The CDR3 is 12 residues long. The DNA read from the CDR3 is TGTGCCAGCAGCAAGACTATAGGGGAG. Protein product: CASSKTIGE. The whole CDR3 protein reads CASSKTIGELFF.

Ten or more counts support this clone. The read terminates 3 residues ahead of where the CDR3 ends, so the germline J gene completes it. The rearrangement uses TRBV11-3 and TRBJ1-6; 7 positions match TRBD1. Looked up from germline, CDR1 is SGHNT and CDR2 is YENEEA. V shed 1 base and J 3 bases; nucleotides not matched to a gene: 0. The CDR3 spans 15 residues. The DNA read from the CDR3 is TGTGCCAGCAGCTTAGCAGGGGGCTATAATTCACCC. This codes for CASSLAGGYNSP. The whole CDR3 protein is CASSLAGGYNSPLHF.

The sample holds a few counts of this clone. Germline and junction disagree at one end, which may indicate a read error. The read gets to within 3 residues of the CDR3 end, and the germline J gene fills in the rest. The chain links TRBV20-1 to TRBJ1-4, with D perhaps TRBD1 (6 bases). This CDR3 spans 17 amino acids. The germline V gene encodes CDR1 DFQATT and CDR2 SNEGSKA (reference sequence). The CDR3 bases that were read are TGCAATGCTAGAGATTCCCTCCAGGGGTGGGGAGGTGAAAAA. Translation gives CNARDSLQGWGGEK. The whole CDR3 protein is CNARDSLQGWGGEKLFF.

This clone was found many times. The CDR3 end is not reached by the read, which stops 3 residues before it; the germline J gene fills it in. This chain uses TRBV19 with TRBJ2-1; perhaps TRBD2 as D (7 bases). This CDR3 region has 18 residues. V gave up 2 bases and J gave up 7 bases, with 24 bases separating them. CDR1 and CDR2 from the germline V gene are LNHDA and SQIVND (reference sequence). The covered CDR3 bases are TGTGCCAGTAGTATACCCGGGGAGGGGGGGGCTGAGGCGAATGAG. Translation gives CASSIPGEGGAEANE. The full CDR3 sequence reads CASSIPGEGGAEANEQFF.

This clone was recorded at least ten times. The read ends 3 residues early relative to the CDR3; the germline J gene fills the gap. The chain recombines TRBV4-1 with TRBJ2-1; D might be TRBD2 (5 bases). The germline V gene has CDR1 MGHRA and CDR2 YSYEKL. CDR3 length equals 15 residues. Deletions cut 4 bases from V and 2 bases from J, with 12 bases between. CDR3: CASSPSGLTYNEQFF. The DNA read from the CDR3 is TGCGCCAGCAGCCCTTCCGGACTGACCTACAATGAG.

This clone was counted many times. CDR3 bases read: TGCAGCGTTGATCTGGGCAATGTGTATAATGAG. The encoded protein is CSVDLGNVYNE. The full CDR3 protein is CSVDLGNVYNEQFF. The rearrangement uses TRBV29-1 and TRBJ2-1; D remains ambiguous. The read falls 3 residues short of the CDR3 end, and the missing part is taken from the germline J gene. V was clipped by 3 bases and J by 7 bases, with 16 bases between them. CDR3 length equals 14 residues. The V gene's germline CDR1 is SQVTM and CDR2 ANQGSEA.